These T cell receptor beta chains were read from a single sample in a study of OX40 agonist ivuxolimab in advanced cancers. Libraries were prepared by immunoSEQ multiplex PCR; TCRdb keeps only in-frame clonotypes and omits some of them. This table holds approximately 15,000 clones, around 70% found once. The sample in question was CD4+ or CD8+ T cells sorted from blood, obtained in a trial of the OX40 agonist ivuxolimab. The origin of the receptors is an adult with an advanced solid tumor such as melanoma, head and neck, liver or kidney cancer. The CDR3 runs from the conserved cysteine through the conserved F or W. The order of the fields is D gene, V gene, J gene, clone size, CDR3 protein, CDR3 DNA. The D gene is left open where the match is weak. Only part of the rows carry a size: once, few, many, or a class if the clone is expanded.

d_call: .; v_call: TRBV27; j_call: TRBJ2-5; clone_size: .; cdr3_aa: CASSLSSLGETQYF; cdr3_nt: TGTGCCAGCAGTTTATCGTCCCTGGGAGAGACCCAGTACTTC
d_call: .; v_call: TRBV11-2; j_call: TRBJ2-3; clone_size: .; cdr3_aa: CASSLEGDSLLDTQYF; cdr3_nt: TGTGCCAGCAGCTTAGAGGGGGACTCCCTCCTGGATACGCAGTATTTT
d_call: TRBD2; v_call: TRBV6-4; j_call: TRBJ2-1; clone_size: .; cdr3_aa: CASSDSSSGSKGNEQFF; cdr3_nt: TGTGCCAGCAGTGACTCCTCTAGCGGGAGTAAAGGCAATGAGCAGTTCTTC
d_call: TRBD1; v_call: TRBV16; j_call: TRBJ2-5; clone_size: .; cdr3_aa: CASSQPRGRETQYF; cdr3_nt: TGTGCCAGCAGCCAACCGAGGGGGCGAGAGACCCAGTACTTC
d_call: TRBD2; v_call: TRBV15; j_call: TRBJ2-3; clone_size: .; cdr3_aa: CATSRVGVLAGVTDTQYF; cdr3_nt: TGTGCCACCAGCAGAGTTGGGGTACTAGCGGGAGTAACAGATACGCAGTATTTT
d_call: .; v_call: TRBV6-4; j_call: TRBJ2-3; clone_size: .; cdr3_aa: CASSKVGHGTDTQYF; cdr3_nt: TGTGCCAGCAGTAAAGTCGGCCATGGGACAGATACGCAGTATTTT
d_call: TRBD2; v_call: TRBV28; j_call: TRBJ2-7; clone_size: .; cdr3_aa: CASSFTRPLAGLSYEQYF; cdr3_nt: TGTGCCAGCAGTTTCACCCGACCACTAGCGGGCCTCTCCTACGAGCAGTACTTC
d_call: .; v_call: TRBV7-9; j_call: TRBJ1-2; clone_size: few; cdr3_aa: CASSSRPWTF; cdr3_nt: TGTGCCAGCAGCTCGCGGCCGTGGACCTTC
d_call: .; v_call: TRBV7-9; j_call: TRBJ2-7; clone_size: .; cdr3_aa: CASSTAYEQYF; cdr3_nt: TGTGCCAGCAGCACCGCCTACGAGCAGTACTTC
d_call: .; v_call: TRBV19; j_call: TRBJ1-2; clone_size: .; cdr3_aa: CASSIPDRPNYGYTF; cdr3_nt: TGTGCCAGTAGTATACCGGACAGACCTAACTATGGCTACACCTTC
d_call: .; v_call: TRBV4-1; j_call: TRBJ2-6; clone_size: few; cdr3_aa: CASSQEDSGANVLTF; cdr3_nt: TGCGCCAGCAGCCAAGAGGACTCTGGGGCCAACGTCCTGACTTTC
d_call: TRBD1; v_call: TRBV27; j_call: TRBJ2-7; clone_size: .; cdr3_aa: CASSSGTGGNEQYF; cdr3_nt: TGTGCCAGCAGTAGCGGGACAGGGGGCAACGAGCAGTACTTC
d_call: .; v_call: TRBV5-1; j_call: TRBJ2-5; clone_size: .; cdr3_aa: CASSMTFQETQYF; cdr3_nt: TGCGCCAGCAGCATGACCTTCCAAGAGACCCAGTACTTC
d_call: .; v_call: TRBV27; j_call: TRBJ2-5; clone_size: .; cdr3_aa: CASFPPLDGGETQYF; cdr3_nt: TGTGCCAGCTTCCCCCCCTTAGACGGAGGGGAGACCCAGTACTTC
d_call: TRBD2; v_call: TRBV7-8; j_call: TRBJ2-1; clone_size: once; cdr3_aa: CASSPTSGYNEQFF; cdr3_nt: TGTGCCAGCAGCCCGACTAGCGGGTACAATGAGCAGTTCTTC
d_call: .; v_call: TRBV7-9; j_call: TRBJ2-5; clone_size: .; cdr3_aa: CASSLLLQQETQYF; cdr3_nt: TGTGCCAGCAGCTTATTATTGCAGCAAGAGACCCAGTACTTC
d_call: TRBD2; v_call: TRBV6-4; j_call: TRBJ2-7; clone_size: .; cdr3_aa: CASSLAGAVFYEQYF; cdr3_nt: TGTGCCAGCAGTTTAGCGGGAGCCGTTTTTTACGAGCAGTACTTC
d_call: .; v_call: TRBV4-1; j_call: TRBJ2-1; clone_size: .; cdr3_aa: CASSQVTLNEQFF; cdr3_nt: TGCGCCAGCAGCCAAGTTACGCTAAATGAGCAGTTCTTC
d_call: .; v_call: TRBV7-9; j_call: TRBJ1-2; clone_size: .; cdr3_aa: CASSSLGDPYGYTF; cdr3_nt: TGTGCCAGCAGCTCCCTGGGGGATCCCTATGGCTACACCTTC
d_call: .; v_call: TRBV27; j_call: TRBJ2-7; clone_size: .; cdr3_aa: CASSSQQGISYEQYF; cdr3_nt: TGTGCCAGCAGTTCACAGCAGGGGATTTCCTACGAGCAGTACTTC
d_call: TRBD2; v_call: TRBV25-1; j_call: TRBJ2-1; clone_size: .; cdr3_aa: CASSVLAWESPFF; cdr3_nt: TGTGCCAGCAGTGTACTAGCGTGGGAGTCCCCGTTCTTC
d_call: .; v_call: TRBV11-2; j_call: TRBJ2-1; clone_size: .; cdr3_aa: CASSRTRGGLDNEQFF; cdr3_nt: TGTGCCAGCAGCCGTACTAGGGGGGGTTTGGACAATGAGCAGTTCTTC
d_call: .; v_call: TRBV19; j_call: TRBJ2-3; clone_size: .; cdr3_aa: CASSIRAGFTDTQYF; cdr3_nt: TGTGCCAGTAGTATACGAGCGGGCTTCACAGATACGCAGTATTTT
d_call: TRBD2; v_call: TRBV7-6; j_call: TRBJ2-2; clone_size: few; cdr3_aa: CASSLGLGGAGELFF; cdr3_nt: TGTGCCAGCAGCCTCGGACTAGGCGGGGCCGGGGAGCTGTTTTTT
d_call: .; v_call: TRBV5-1; j_call: TRBJ2-3; clone_size: .; cdr3_aa: CASSTGTYTDTQYF; cdr3_nt: TGCGCCAGCAGCACCGGGACTTACACAGATACGCAGTATTTT
d_call: TRBD1; v_call: TRBV18; j_call: TRBJ2-3; clone_size: .; cdr3_aa: CASSPRPGQGALGTDTQYF; cdr3_nt: TGTGCCAGCTCACCTCGTCCGGGACAGGGGGCTCTCGGCACAGATACGCAGTATTTT
d_call: .; v_call: TRBV19; j_call: TRBJ2-7; clone_size: once; cdr3_aa: CAVGSYEQYF; cdr3_nt: TGTGCCGTGGGATCCTACGAGCAGTACTTC
d_call: TRBD1; v_call: TRBV6-5; j_call: TRBJ2-3; clone_size: .; cdr3_aa: CASSFGQGRDTQYF; cdr3_nt: TGTGCCAGCAGTTTCGGACAGGGGCGGGATACGCAGTATTTT
d_call: .; v_call: TRBV19; j_call: TRBJ2-7; clone_size: many; cdr3_aa: CASSPGTVHEQYF; cdr3_nt: TGTGCCAGTAGTCCCGGGACCGTCCACGAGCAGTACTTC
d_call: TRBD1; v_call: TRBV19; j_call: TRBJ1-1; clone_size: .; cdr3_aa: CASSSTGYTEAFF; cdr3_nt: TGTGCCAGTAGTTCGACAGGGTATACTGAAGCTTTCTTT
d_call: TRBD2; v_call: TRBV5-4; j_call: TRBJ2-7; clone_size: .; cdr3_aa: CASSFSGVGEQYF; cdr3_nt: TGTGCCAGCAGCTTTAGCGGGGTGGGCGAGCAGTACTTC
d_call: .; v_call: TRBV2; j_call: TRBJ2-1; clone_size: .; cdr3_aa: CASSEDWQLSYNEQFF; cdr3_nt: TGTGCCAGCAGTGAGGACTGGCAGCTCTCCTACAATGAGCAGTTCTTC
d_call: TRBD1; v_call: TRBV27; j_call: TRBJ1-2; clone_size: .; cdr3_aa: CASRRGTDYGYTF; cdr3_nt: TGTGCCAGCAGAAGGGGGACAGACTATGGCTACACCTTC
d_call: .; v_call: TRBV7-8; j_call: TRBJ2-1; clone_size: .; cdr3_aa: CASSSDRPNEQFF; cdr3_nt: TGTGCCAGCAGCTCAGACAGACCCAATGAGCAGTTCTTC
d_call: TRBD2; v_call: TRBV7-9; j_call: TRBJ2-5; clone_size: .; cdr3_aa: CASSSPGLTVEETQYF; cdr3_nt: TGTGCCAGCAGCTCGCCGGGACTAACAGTGGAGGAGACCCAGTACTTC
d_call: TRBD2; v_call: TRBV10-3; j_call: TRBJ2-3; clone_size: .; cdr3_aa: CAIQTSGSLDTQYF; cdr3_nt: TGTGCCATTCAGACTAGCGGGAGTTTAGATACGCAGTATTTT
d_call: .; v_call: TRBV7-8; j_call: TRBJ2-6; clone_size: medium-sized; cdr3_aa: CASSLAPSGANVLTF; cdr3_nt: TGTGCCAGCAGCTTAGCCCCTTCTGGGGCCAACGTCCTGACTTTC
d_call: TRBD2; v_call: TRBV28; j_call: TRBJ2-5; clone_size: .; cdr3_aa: CASREQLAGGSETQYF; cdr3_nt: TGTGCCAGCAGAGAACAACTAGCGGGAGGTAGTGAGACCCAGTACTTC
d_call: TRBD1; v_call: TRBV9; j_call: TRBJ1-2; clone_size: .; cdr3_aa: CASSVGQGGNGYTF; cdr3_nt: TGTGCCAGCAGCGTAGGCCAAGGGGGCAATGGCTACACCTTC
d_call: .; v_call: TRBV7-2; j_call: TRBJ2-2; clone_size: .; cdr3_aa: CASSFLEGSRTGELFF; cdr3_nt: TGTGCCAGCAGCTTTCTGGAGGGGTCGCGCACCGGGGAGCTGTTTTTT
d_call: .; v_call: TRBV5-4; j_call: TRBJ1-2; clone_size: many; cdr3_aa: CASSADPMTTEGYTF; cdr3_nt: TGTGCCAGCAGCGCCGACCCTATGACGACGGAGGGCTACACCTTC
d_call: .; v_call: TRBV7-3; j_call: TRBJ2-7; clone_size: .; cdr3_aa: CASSFRPGRRAGEQYF; cdr3_nt: TGTGCCAGCAGCTTTCGCCCCGGCCGGAGGGCTGGGGAGCAGTACTTC
d_call: .; v_call: TRBV19; j_call: TRBJ2-7; clone_size: .; cdr3_aa: CASSGPGALYEQYF; cdr3_nt: TGTGCCAGTAGTGGGCCCGGGGCCCTCTACGAGCAGTACTTC
d_call: TRBD2; v_call: TRBV5-6; j_call: TRBJ2-7; clone_size: .; cdr3_aa: CASSLGGGTSGYEQYF; cdr3_nt: TGTGCCAGCAGCTTGGGAGGCGGGACTAGCGGGTACGAGCAGTACTTC
d_call: .; v_call: TRBV7-9; j_call: TRBJ2-2; clone_size: .; cdr3_aa: CASRNTGELFF; cdr3_nt: TGTGCCAGCAGAAACACCGGGGAGCTGTTTTTT
d_call: TRBD1; v_call: TRBV5-1; j_call: TRBJ2-1; clone_size: .; cdr3_aa: CASSMGQSSYNEQFF; cdr3_nt: TGCGCCAGCAGCATGGGACAGAGCTCCTACAATGAGCAGTTCTTC
d_call: .; v_call: TRBV5-1; j_call: TRBJ2-6; clone_size: medium-sized; cdr3_aa: CASSLEWTGSSGANVLTF; cdr3_nt: TGCGCCAGCAGCTTGGAATGGACTGGGAGCTCTGGGGCCAACGTCCTGACTTTC
d_call: .; v_call: TRBV7-8; j_call: TRBJ2-7; clone_size: .; cdr3_aa: CASSLVTSAGGPYEQYF; cdr3_nt: TGTGCCAGCAGCTTAGTAACGTCAGCGGGCGGACCCTACGAGCAGTACTTC
d_call: .; v_call: TRBV7-9; j_call: TRBJ2-7; clone_size: once; cdr3_aa: CASSLVGGGIGYEQYF; cdr3_nt: TGTGCCAGCAGCTTAGTAGGAGGCGGGATAGGCTACGAGCAGTACTTC
d_call: .; v_call: TRBV18; j_call: TRBJ2-7; clone_size: .; cdr3_aa: CASSPDRDPRVDEQYF; cdr3_nt: TGTGCCAGCTCACCGGACCGGGACCCGCGGGTCGACGAGCAGTACTTC
d_call: .; v_call: TRBV7-8; j_call: TRBJ2-1; clone_size: .; cdr3_aa: CASSLTASDSYNEQFF; cdr3_nt: TGTGCCAGCAGCTTAACAGCCTCCGATTCCTACAATGAGCAGTTCTTC
d_call: .; v_call: TRBV2; j_call: TRBJ2-7; clone_size: .; cdr3_aa: CASRDRDRGYEQYF; cdr3_nt: TGTGCCAGCAGGGACCGGGACCGGGGTTACGAGCAGTACTTC